This passage covers 32 T cell receptor beta chains from one sample sequenced in a study of blood T cell repertoires in COVID-19. Method: immunoSEQ multiplex PCR; TCRdb's copy keeps in-frame clones and lacks some. The sample carries 53,000 or so clones, around nine tenths recorded once. The sequencing input was peripheral blood. The receptors were sampled from a man aged 35 to 55 with acute or convalescent COVID-19.

V is TRBV10-2 and J is TRBJ2-3; the match to TRBD1 covers 9 bases. This CDR3 region has 19 residues. Germline CDR1 WSHSY, CDR2 SAAADI. V was clipped by 2 bases and J by 7 bases; unmatched bases: 19. The CDR3 DNA sequence: TGCGCCAGCAGTGAGCCGATCAAGAGACAGGGGGGCGAAATTAATACGCAGTATTTT. Translating gives CASSEPIKRQGGEINTQYF.

The chain employs TRBV7-9 and TRBJ1-1; 7 bases align to TRBD1. The CDR3 spans 14 residues. The V and J ends lost 2 bases and 5 bases, in that order; junction bases with no gene match: 5. CDR1 and CDR2 from the germline V gene are SEHNR and FQNEAQ (reference sequence). CDR3 loop: CASSLTGAGTEAFF. DNA of the CDR3: TGTGCCAGCAGCTTAACAGGGGCGGGGACTGAAGCTTTCTTT.

This rearrangement joins TRBV11-2 to TRBJ2-7; the D is unclear. Trimming left V 0 bases short and J 6 bases short, with 3 bases between. The CDR3 totals 11 residues. The germline CDR1 and CDR2 sequences are SGHAT and FQNNGV. The chain's CDR3 is CASSLEREQYF. The CDR3 bases are TGTGCCAGCAGCTTAGAGCGCGAGCAGTACTTC.

This clone was observed a single time. The chain employs TRBV10-2 and TRBJ1-3, with D tentatively TRBD1 (6 bases). Germline CDR1 and CDR2: WSHSY and SAAADI. The V end was cut by 4 bases, the J end by 6 bases, with 10 bases between. This CDR3 comprises 13 residues. DNA of the CDR3: TGCGCCAGCAGTGGGGCAGGGGCAAACACCATATATTTT. It specifies CASSGAGANTIYF.

V is TRBV30 and J is TRBJ2-2; TRBD2 aligns across 9 bases. The junction had 7 bases not matched to a gene; V was cut back by 3 bases and J by 2 bases. Germline CDR1 GTSNPN, CDR2 SVGIG (reference sequence). The length of the CDR3 is 16 residues. For the CDR3, the DNA is TGTGCCTGGAGGAGGGCGGGAGGGCTCAACACCGGGGAGCTGTTTTTT. Its protein is CAWRRAGGLNTGELFF.

V usage is TRBV5-1 and J usage is TRBJ2-7, with TRBD2 identical over 8 bases. Germline lookup yields CDR1 SGHRS and CDR2 YFSETQ. V dropped 0 bases and J dropped 2; count of bases not matched to a gene: 4. This CDR3 is built from 15 residues. The CDR3 nucleotides are TGCGCCAGCAGCTTGGTAGCGGGGAACACCTACGAGCAGTACTTC. Its protein product is CASSLVAGNTYEQYF. Full variable domain (rest looked up from reference TRBV5-1 and TRBJ2-7): KAGVTQTPRYLIKTRGQQVTLSCSPISGHRSVSWYQQTPGQGLQFLFEYFSETQRNKGNFPGRFSGRQFSNSRSEMNVSTLELGDSALYLCASSLVAGNTYEQYFGPGTRLTVT.

This clone was picked up a small number of times. An end of the junction does not agree with germline; a read error may underlie this. The CDR3 is CSASPLAASYNDQFF. CDR3 DNA: TGCAGTGCTAGTCCGCTAGCGGCCTCTTACAATGATCAGTTCTTC. The chain recombines TRBV20-1 with TRBJ2-1; 7 bases are shared with TRBD2. The CDR3 spans 15 residues. The germline V gene has CDR1 DFQATT and CDR2 SNEGSKA (reference sequence).

The J gene is TRBJ2-1, the V gene TRBV7-9; a weak D match, TRBD1 (5 bases). V lost 4 bases and J lost 10, with 14 bases in between. The CDR3 spans 13 residues. CDR1 and CDR2 from the germline V gene are SEHNR and FQNEAQ (reference sequence). The CDR3 loop reads CASSYRFGGEQFF. Written as DNA, the CDR3 is TGTGCCAGCAGCTACAGGTTCGGCGGCGAGCAGTTCTTC.

The genes are TRBV3-1 (or the pseudogene TRBV3-2) and TRBJ2-1; 7 bases fit TRBD2. The CDR3 length is 19 residues. Germline V gene data show CDR1 as LGHDT and CDR2 as YNNKEL (reference sequence). V lost 1 base and J lost 6; bases outside the gene matches: 18. The CDR3 reads CASSQGLFATPAGFNEQFF. The DNA of the CDR3 is TGTGCCAGCAGCCAAGGTCTATTCGCGACCCCAGCGGGGTTCAATGAGCAGTTCTTC.

This chain joins TRBV4-3 and TRBJ1-2; D is unclear. The germline gives CDR1 LGHNA, CDR2 YSLEER. The CDR3 is 16 amino acids. V was clipped by 0 bases and J by 2 bases, with 13 bases between them. CDR3 DNA: TGCGCCAGCAGCCAAGAGGCAGTCAGACAAAACTATGGCTACACCTTC. It translates to CASSQEAVRQNYGYTF.

This clone has more than one count but fewer than ten. V is TRBV27 and J is TRBJ1-2; D is possibly TRBD1 (5 bases). Deletions cut 6 bases from V and 6 bases from J, with 20 bases between. This CDR3 region has 15 residues. Per the germline V gene, CDR1 is MNHEY and CDR2 is SMNVEV (reference sequence). The CDR3 spells CASRSSGFYHNGYTF. CDR3 in DNA: TGTGCCAGCAGGTCGTCAGGGTTTTATCATAATGGCTACACCTTC.

This chain's CDR3 is CASSLERDGNIQYF. The CDR3 nucleotides read TGTGCCAGCAGCTTAGAGCGCGATGGAAACATTCAGTACTTC. The rearrangement links TRBV7-2 to TRBJ2-4; no clear D. Germline-derived CDR1 and CDR2 are SGHTA and FQGNSA. Trimming pared 1 base from V and 6 bases from J, leaving 10 bases between. The CDR3 extends over 14 amino acids.

The chain employs TRBV6-6 and TRBJ2-1; TRBD1 agrees at 11 bases. This CDR3 is 14 amino acids long. CDR1 is MNHNY and CDR2 is SVGAGI in the germline V gene (reference sequence). V lost 4 bases to trimming and J lost 6 bases; unmatched junction nucleotides: 2. The CDR3 loop is CASSFGTGGNEQFF. The CDR3 region has the DNA TGTGCCAGCAGTTTCGGGACAGGGGGCAATGAGCAGTTCTTC.

A note on this clone: Other DNA sequences from this sample encode an identical CDR3 as well. This chain uses TRBV7-9 with TRBJ2-3; 12 positions match TRBD2. The J segment lost 3 bases and the V segment lost 4 bases, leaving 5 bases of the junction unmatched. The CDR3 spans 16 residues. CDR1 SEHNR and CDR2 FQNEAQ come from the germline V gene (reference sequence). The CDR3 sequence: CASSSGLAGRTDTQYF. CDR3 sequence (DNA): TGTGCCAGCAGCTCAGGACTAGCGGGGAGAACAGATACGCAGTATTTT.

The V gene is TRBV5-4, the J gene TRBJ1-6, with 8 bases matching TRBD1. This CDR3 region has 16 residues. The V and J ends lost 3 bases and 10 bases, in that order; junction bases with no gene match: 12. Germline CDR1 reads SGHNT; CDR2 reads YYREEE (reference sequence). The CDR3 nucleotides are TGTGCCAGCAGCTCCGGGTCCCGGACAGGGAACTCACCCCTCCACTTT. The encoded protein is CASSSGSRTGNSPLHF.

This chain links TRBV6-6 with TRBJ2-3, with D possibly matching TRBD2 (5 bases). The CDR3 spans 15 residues. The V gene's germline CDR1 is MNHNY and CDR2 SVGAGI (reference sequence). V was clipped by 0 bases and J by 3 bases, with 10 bases between them. The CDR3 sequence: CASSYSEAGTDTQYF. For the CDR3, the DNA is TGTGCCAGCAGTTACTCGGAGGCCGGTACAGATACGCAGTATTTT.

The rearrangement uses TRBV11-3 and TRBJ2-1, with 9 bases lining up with TRBD2. CDR1 is SGHNT, CDR2 YENEEA, per germline. After removal of 5 bases from V and 5 bases from J, the junction contained 7 bases not matched to a gene. This CDR3 contains 15 residues. The CDR3 bases are TGTGCCAGCAGCCCTGGGACTAGCTACCACAATGAGCAGTTCTTC. Its translation: CASSPGTSYHNEQFF.

This chain connects TRBV7-8 to TRBJ2-7, with a tentative D call TRBD2 (6 bases). Germline loops: CDR1 SGHVS, CDR2 FQNEAQ. V shed 5 bases and J shed 9 bases, with 14 bases lying between them. The CDR3 is 12 amino acids. In nucleotides, the CDR3 is TGTGCCAGCAGCCCAGCCCTAGCGAGGCAGTACTTC. Encoded protein: CASSPALARQYF.

The rearrangement uses TRBV19 and TRBJ2-1, with 11 bases lining up with TRBD2. CDR1 and CDR2 from the germline V gene are LNHDA and SQIVND (reference sequence). V was clipped by 6 bases and J by 6 bases; unmatched bases: 16. This CDR3 has 18 amino acids. CDR3 region: CASSQAGVGLAGLNEQFF. The CDR3 bases are TGTGCCAGTAGCCAAGCAGGGGTCGGACTAGCGGGTCTCAATGAGCAGTTCTTC.

The rearrangement uses TRBV27 and TRBJ1-2; the match to TRBD1 covers 8 bases. V shed 4 bases and J 0 bases; nucleotides not matched to a gene: 4. This CDR3 has 15 amino acids. Per germline, CDR1 MNHEY and CDR2 SMNVEV (reference sequence). CDR3 residues: CASSSRTGTNYGYTF. The CDR3 region has the DNA TGTGCCAGCAGTTCCCGGACAGGGACTAACTATGGCTACACCTTC.

The chain uses TRBV11-2 and TRBJ2-1, with 10 bases identical to TRBD2. The germline CDR1 and CDR2 sequences are SGHAT and FQNNGV. The CDR3 runs to 15 residues. V dropped 0 bases and J dropped 5; count of bases not matched to a gene: 1. CDR3 protein: CASSLDLAGDNEQFF. CDR3 DNA: TGTGCCAGCAGCTTAGATCTAGCGGGAGACAATGAGCAGTTCTTC. The full variable domain, rest sourced from reference TRBV11-2 and TRBJ2-1, is EAGVAQSPRYKIIEKRQSVAFWCNPISGHATLYWYQQILGQGPKLLIQFQNNGVVDDSQLPKDRFSAERLKGVDSTLKIQPAKLEDSAVYLCASSLDLAGDNEQFFGPGTRLTVL.

The chain carries TRBV2 and TRBJ2-3; D gene ambiguous. The CDR3 is made up of 15 amino acids. Trimming left V 1 base short and J 2 bases short, with 10 bases between. Germline CDR1 and CDR2: SNHLY and FYNNEI. CDR3 coding DNA: TGTGCCAGCAGTGAAGTAGAAATTTACACAGATACGCAGTATTTT. Protein product: CASSEVEIYTDTQYF. The full variable domain, in which reference TRBV2 and TRBJ2-3 provide the parts outside the CDR3, is EPEVTQTPSHQVTQMGQEVILRCVPISNHLYFYWYRQILGQKVEFLVSFYNNEISEKSEIFDDQFSVERPDGSNFTLKIRSTKLEDSAMYFCASSEVEIYTDTQYFGPGTRLTVL.

This sequence joins TRBV5-1 and TRBJ2-2; TRBD2 matches 7 bases. Trimming at V came to 1 base and at J to 6 bases, leaving 6 bases not matched to a gene. The CDR3 length is 15 residues. Germline V CDR1 and CDR2: SGHRS, YFSETQ. The CDR3 DNA reads as TGCGCCAGCAGCTTGTTGCGGGAGAGGGCCGGGGAGCTGTTTTTT. It encodes CASSLLRERAGELFF.

V usage is TRBV15 and J usage is TRBJ2-2, with unresolved D. CDR1 is LNHNV and CDR2 is YYDKDF in the germline V gene (reference sequence). This CDR3 contains 16 residues. V was clipped by 5 bases and J by 2 bases, with 15 bases between them. CDR3 region: CATSPRPILNTGELFF. The DNA of the CDR3 is TGTGCCACCAGCCCTCGACCGATACTAAACACCGGGGAGCTGTTTTTT.

The chain couples TRBV7-2 to TRBJ2-4; TRBD1 agrees at 9 bases. This CDR3 has 15 residues. V lost 4 bases, J lost 5 bases, and 6 bases stayed unmatched. Germline V gives CDR1 SGHTA, CDR2 FQGNSA. The DNA for the CDR3 is TGTGCCAGCAGCTCGGACAGGGGCCCCCAAAACATTCAGTACTTC. Amino acid sequence: CASSSDRGPQNIQYF.

The chain uses TRBV27 and TRBJ1-2, with D hard to call. This CDR3 region has 16 residues. Germline-derived CDR1 and CDR2 are MNHEY and SMNVEV (reference sequence). Trimming pared 5 bases from V and 5 bases from J, leaving 21 bases between. The CDR3: CASSSYREVSTYGYTF. DNA for the CDR3: TGTGCCAGCAGTAGTTACCGGGAAGTATCGACTTATGGCTACACCTTC.

The V and J genes are TRBV5-1 and TRBJ2-1; D call uncertain. The germline CDR1 and CDR2 sequences are SGHRS and YFSETQ. Trimming shortened V by 0 bases and J by 5 bases, and 6 bases separated the two germline ends. The CDR3 totals 13 residues. In DNA, the CDR3 is TGCGCCAGCAGCTTGGTGGCTGACAATGAGCAGTTCTTC. Protein product: CASSLVADNEQFF.

The V gene is TRBV7-6, the J gene TRBJ2-1, with 9 bases matching TRBD2. There are 16 residues in the CDR3. From germline, CDR1 is SGHVS and CDR2 FNYEAQ. The V gene end was trimmed by 5 bases and the J gene end by 8 bases; junction bases not matched to a gene: 13. CDR3 coding DNA: TGTGCCAGCAGCCGACTCCCACCTAGCGGGACCTATGAGCAGTTCTTC. Translation: CASSRLPPSGTYEQFF.

The chain joins TRBV25-1 to TRBJ1-5; 8 nucleotides agree with TRBD1. CDR3 length equals 16 residues. V shed 3 bases, J shed 0 bases, and the junction held 4 bases outside the gene matches. Germline assignment: CDR1 MGHDK and CDR2 SYGVNS. DNA of the CDR3: TGTGCCAGCAGTGAGGGGCAGGGGGCTAGCAATCAGCCCCAGCATTTT. It yields the protein CASSEGQGASNQPQHF.

The chain has TRBV12-5 and TRBJ1-1; 9 nucleotides line up with TRBD1. The length of the CDR3 is 13 residues. Germline-derived CDR1 and CDR2 are LGHNT and FRNRAP. V shed 7 bases, J shed 7 bases, and the junction held 7 bases outside the gene matches. Written as DNA, the CDR3 is TGTGCTAGTGAAACGGACAGGGGTAATGAAGCTTTCTTT. Its translation: CASETDRGNEAFF.

The chain links TRBV12-3 or TRBV12-4 to TRBJ2-7; D might be TRBD1 (5 bases). This CDR3 has 13 residues. Deletions cut 4 bases from V and 3 bases from J, with 10 bases between. The CDR3 protein is CASSSSDSYEQYF. Written as DNA, the CDR3 is TGTGCCAGCAGTTCTTCCGACAGCTACGAGCAGTACTTC.

The V and J genes are TRBV7-9 and TRBJ2-1; weak D call: TRBD2 (6 bases). This CDR3 is 16 amino acids long. Germline assignment: CDR1 SEHNR and CDR2 FQNEAQ (reference sequence). Trimming removed 2 bases at V and 9 bases at J, with 20 bases between. CDR3 coding DNA: TGTGCCAGCAGCTTAAGGGTGGGAGGAAGATTCAGTGAGCAGTTCTTC. This codes for CASSLRVGGRFSEQFF.